The clone carrying this T cell receptor beta chain was counted a few times. The data are from a study of blood T cell repertoires in COVID-19. For the study at large: In each case, the material was cDNA or gDNA derived from T cells, B-cell-depleted T cells, or PBMCs.

This CDR3 has 13 amino acids. The germline V and J ends were trimmed by 2 bases and 2 bases, with 6 bases remaining between them. The germline CDR1 and CDR2 sequences are SGHTA and FQGNSA. Original processing notes: Quantification of nucleated cells was approximated via reference gene primer amplification. Assay used: immunoSEQ multiplex PCR; TCRdb lists only in-frame clones, some missing. The DNA gave D and trimming, while V, J and clone size come from that table. The repertoire holds 210,000 or so clones, with around 90% as singletons. The receptor comes from a young man with COVID-19, enrolled during active disease. Sequenced input: peripheral blood. The chain is built from TRBV7-2 and TRBJ2-5; D is ambiguous. This chain's CDR3 is CASSLHLQETQYF. CDR3 coding DNA: TGTGCCAGCAGCTTACACCTACAAGAGACCCAGTACTTC.